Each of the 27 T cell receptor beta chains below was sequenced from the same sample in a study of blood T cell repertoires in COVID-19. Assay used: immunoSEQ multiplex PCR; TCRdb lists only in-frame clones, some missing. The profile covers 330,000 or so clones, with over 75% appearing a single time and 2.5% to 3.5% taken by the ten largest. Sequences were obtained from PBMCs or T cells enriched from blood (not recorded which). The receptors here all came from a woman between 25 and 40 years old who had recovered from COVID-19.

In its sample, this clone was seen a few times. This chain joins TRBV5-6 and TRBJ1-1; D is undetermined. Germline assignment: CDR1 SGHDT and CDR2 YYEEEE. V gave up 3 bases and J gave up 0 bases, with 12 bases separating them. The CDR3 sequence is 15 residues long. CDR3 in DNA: TGTGCCAGCAGCTCCGGGGTGAGGCTGAACACTGAAGCTTTCTTT. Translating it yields CASSSGVRLNTEAFF.

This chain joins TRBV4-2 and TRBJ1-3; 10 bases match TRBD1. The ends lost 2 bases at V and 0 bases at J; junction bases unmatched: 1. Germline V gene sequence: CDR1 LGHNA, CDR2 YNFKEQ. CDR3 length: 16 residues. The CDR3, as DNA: TGTGCCAGCAGCCAAAGGGACAGGGGCTCTGGAAACACCATATATTTT. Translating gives CASSQRDRGSGNTIYF.

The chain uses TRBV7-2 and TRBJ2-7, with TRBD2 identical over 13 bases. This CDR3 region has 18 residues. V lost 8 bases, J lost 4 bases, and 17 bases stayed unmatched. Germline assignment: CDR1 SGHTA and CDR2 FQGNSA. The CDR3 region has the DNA TGTGCCAGCCTAAAAAGGGCACTAGCGGGAGGGCCTAGGTACGAGCAGTACTTC. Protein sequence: CASLKRALAGGPRYEQYF.

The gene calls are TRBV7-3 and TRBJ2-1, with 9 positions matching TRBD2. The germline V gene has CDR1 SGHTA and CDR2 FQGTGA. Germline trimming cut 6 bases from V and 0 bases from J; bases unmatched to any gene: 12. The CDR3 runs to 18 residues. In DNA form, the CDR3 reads TGTGCCAGCAGTCAGGTAGCGGGGGCCAAGAGCTCCTACAATGAGCAGTTCTTC. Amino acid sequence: CASSQVAGAKSSYNEQFF.

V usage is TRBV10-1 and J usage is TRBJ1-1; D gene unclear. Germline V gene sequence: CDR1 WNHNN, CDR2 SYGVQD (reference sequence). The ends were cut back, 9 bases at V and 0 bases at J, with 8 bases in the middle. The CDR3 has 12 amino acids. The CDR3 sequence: CARRVMNTEAFF. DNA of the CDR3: TGCGCCAGACGGGTGATGAACACTGAAGCTTTCTTT.

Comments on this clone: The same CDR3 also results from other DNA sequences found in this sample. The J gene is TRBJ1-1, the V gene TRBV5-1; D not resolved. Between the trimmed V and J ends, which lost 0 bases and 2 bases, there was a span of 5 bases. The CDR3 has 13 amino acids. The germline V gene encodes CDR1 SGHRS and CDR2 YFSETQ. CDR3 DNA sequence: TGCGCCAGCAGCTTGGGCGTAAACACTGAAGCTTTCTTT. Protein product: CASSLGVNTEAFF.

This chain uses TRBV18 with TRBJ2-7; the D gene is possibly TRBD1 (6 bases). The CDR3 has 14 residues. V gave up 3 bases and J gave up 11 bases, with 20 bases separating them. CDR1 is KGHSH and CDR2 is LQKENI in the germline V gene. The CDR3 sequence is CASSPSEGEFTKYF. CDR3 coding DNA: TGTGCCAGCTCACCGTCTGAGGGGGAATTCACCAAGTACTTC.

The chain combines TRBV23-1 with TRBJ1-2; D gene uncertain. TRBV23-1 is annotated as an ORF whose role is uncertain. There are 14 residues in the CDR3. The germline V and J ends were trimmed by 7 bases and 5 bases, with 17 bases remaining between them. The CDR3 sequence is CASKVSSAGYGYTF. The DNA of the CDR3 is TGCGCCAGCAAGGTTTCGTCTGCGGGGTATGGCTACACCTTC.

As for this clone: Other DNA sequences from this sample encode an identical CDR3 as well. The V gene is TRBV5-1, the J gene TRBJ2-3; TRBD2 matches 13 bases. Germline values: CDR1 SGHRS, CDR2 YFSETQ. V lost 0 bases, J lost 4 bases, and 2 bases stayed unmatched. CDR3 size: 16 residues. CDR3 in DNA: TGCGCCAGCAGCTTGGGACTAGCGGGGGGCGCAGATACGCAGTATTTT. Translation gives CASSLGLAGGADTQYF. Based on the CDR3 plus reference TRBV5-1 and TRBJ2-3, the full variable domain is KAGVTQTPRYLIKTRGQQVTLSCSPISGHRSVSWYQQTPGQGLQFLFEYFSETQRNKGNFPGRFSGRQFSNSRSEMNVSTLELGDSALYLCASSLGLAGGADTQYFGPGTRLTVL.

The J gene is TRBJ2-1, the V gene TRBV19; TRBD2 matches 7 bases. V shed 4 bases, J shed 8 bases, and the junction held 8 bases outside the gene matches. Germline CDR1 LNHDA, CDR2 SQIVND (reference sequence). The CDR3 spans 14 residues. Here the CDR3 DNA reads TGTGCCAGTAGTACACGACTAGCTCCGCATGAGCAGTTCTTC. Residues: CASSTRLAPHEQFF.

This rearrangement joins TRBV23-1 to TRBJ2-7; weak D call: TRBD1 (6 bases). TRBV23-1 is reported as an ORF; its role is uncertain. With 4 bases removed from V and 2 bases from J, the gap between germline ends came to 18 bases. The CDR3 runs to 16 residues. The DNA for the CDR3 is TGCGCCAGCAGTCCCCCGGGACAACCTCTTCCCTACGAGCAGTACTTC. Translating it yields CASSPPGQPLPYEQYF.

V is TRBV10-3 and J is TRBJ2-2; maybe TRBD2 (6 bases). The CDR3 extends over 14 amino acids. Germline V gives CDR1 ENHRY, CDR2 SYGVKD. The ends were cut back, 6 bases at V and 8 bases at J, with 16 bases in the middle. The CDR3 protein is CAISGRGSSGELFF. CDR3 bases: TGTGCCATCAGCGGGAGAGGAAGTTCGGGGGAGCTGTTTTTT.

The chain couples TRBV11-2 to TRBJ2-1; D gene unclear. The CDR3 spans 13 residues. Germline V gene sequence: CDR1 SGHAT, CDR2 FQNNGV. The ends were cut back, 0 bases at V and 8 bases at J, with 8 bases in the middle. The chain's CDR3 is CASSLDRLYEQFF. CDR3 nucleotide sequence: TGTGCCAGCAGCTTAGATCGGTTGTATGAGCAGTTCTTC.

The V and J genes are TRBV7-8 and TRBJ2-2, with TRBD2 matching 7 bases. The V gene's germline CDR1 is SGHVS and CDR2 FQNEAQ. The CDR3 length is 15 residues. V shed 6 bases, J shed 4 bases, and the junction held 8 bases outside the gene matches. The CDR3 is CASRAGGSVTGELFF. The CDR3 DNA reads TGTGCCAGCAGGGCGGGCGGGAGCGTCACCGGGGAGCTGTTTTTT. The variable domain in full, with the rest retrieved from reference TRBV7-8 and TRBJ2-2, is GAGVSQSPRYKVAKRGQDVALRCDPISGHVSLFWYQQALGQGPEFLTYFQNEAQLDKSGLPSDRFFAERPEGSVSTLKIQRTQQEDSAVYLCASRAGGSVTGELFFGEGSRLTVL.

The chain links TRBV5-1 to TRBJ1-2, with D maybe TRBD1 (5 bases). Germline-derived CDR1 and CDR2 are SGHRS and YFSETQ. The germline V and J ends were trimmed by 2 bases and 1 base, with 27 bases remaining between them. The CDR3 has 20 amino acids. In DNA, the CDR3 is TGCGCCAGCAGCTTTCATTGGTCGGCGCCTACAGACAGAAATAACTATGGCTACACCTTC. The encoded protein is CASSFHWSAPTDRNNYGYTF.

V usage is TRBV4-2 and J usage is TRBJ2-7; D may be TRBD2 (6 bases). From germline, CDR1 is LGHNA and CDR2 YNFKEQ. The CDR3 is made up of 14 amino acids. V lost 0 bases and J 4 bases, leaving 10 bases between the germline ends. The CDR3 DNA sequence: TGTGCCAGCAGCCAAGAAAAGCGGGCATACGAGCAGTACTTC. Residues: CASSQEKRAYEQYF.

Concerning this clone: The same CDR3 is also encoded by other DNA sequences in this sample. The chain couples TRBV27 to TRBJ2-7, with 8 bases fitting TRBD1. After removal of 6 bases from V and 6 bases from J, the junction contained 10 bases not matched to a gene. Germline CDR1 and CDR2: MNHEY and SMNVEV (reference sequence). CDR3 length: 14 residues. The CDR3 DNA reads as TGTGCCAGCAGCCCAGGACAGGGTTTAGGCGAGCAGTACTTC. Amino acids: CASSPGQGLGEQYF.

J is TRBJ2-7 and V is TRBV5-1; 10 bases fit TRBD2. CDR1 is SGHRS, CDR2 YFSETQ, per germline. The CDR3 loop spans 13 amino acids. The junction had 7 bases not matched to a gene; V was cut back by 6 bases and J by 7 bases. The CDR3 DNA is TGCGCCAGCACCCTAGCGGGAGAAGGTGAGCAGTACTTC. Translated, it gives CASTLAGEGEQYF.

The CDR3 loop is CASSLVASGNTSYTF. The CDR3 region has the DNA TGTGCCAGCAGCTTAGTGGCTTCGGGGAATACGAGCTACACCTTC. This chain joins TRBV7-9 and TRBJ1-2; no clear D gene. V was trimmed by 1 base and J by 9 bases, leaving 18 bases between them. The CDR3 sequence is 15 residues long. Germline V gene lookup returns CDR1 SEHNR and CDR2 FQNEAQ (reference sequence).

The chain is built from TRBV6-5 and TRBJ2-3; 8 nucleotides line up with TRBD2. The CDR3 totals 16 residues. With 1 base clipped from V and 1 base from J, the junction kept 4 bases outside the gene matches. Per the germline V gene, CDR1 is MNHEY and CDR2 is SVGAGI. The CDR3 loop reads CASSYFPGGGTDTQYF. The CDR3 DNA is TGTGCCAGCAGTTACTTCCCGGGGGGGGGCACAGATACGCAGTATTTT.

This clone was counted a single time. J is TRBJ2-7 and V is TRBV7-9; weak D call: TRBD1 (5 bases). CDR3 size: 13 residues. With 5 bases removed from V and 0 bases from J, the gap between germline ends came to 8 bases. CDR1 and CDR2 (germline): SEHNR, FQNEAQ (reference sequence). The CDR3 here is CASSPTVSYEQYF. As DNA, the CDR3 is TGTGCCAGCAGCCCGACAGTCTCCTACGAGCAGTACTTC.

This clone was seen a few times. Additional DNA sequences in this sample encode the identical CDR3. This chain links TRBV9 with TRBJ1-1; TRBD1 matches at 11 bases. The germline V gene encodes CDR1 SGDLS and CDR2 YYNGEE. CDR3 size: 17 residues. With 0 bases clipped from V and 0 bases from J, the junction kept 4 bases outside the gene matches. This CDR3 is CASSVVGTGGLNTEAFF. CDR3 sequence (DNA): TGTGCCAGCAGCGTAGTTGGGACAGGGGGTTTGAACACTGAAGCTTTCTTT.

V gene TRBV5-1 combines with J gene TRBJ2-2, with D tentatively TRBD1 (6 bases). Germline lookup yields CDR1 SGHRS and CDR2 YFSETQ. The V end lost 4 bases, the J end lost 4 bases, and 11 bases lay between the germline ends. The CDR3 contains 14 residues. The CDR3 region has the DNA TGCGCCAGCAGCGTCCGGGACACCACCGGGGAGCTGTTTTTT. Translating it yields CASSVRDTTGELFF.

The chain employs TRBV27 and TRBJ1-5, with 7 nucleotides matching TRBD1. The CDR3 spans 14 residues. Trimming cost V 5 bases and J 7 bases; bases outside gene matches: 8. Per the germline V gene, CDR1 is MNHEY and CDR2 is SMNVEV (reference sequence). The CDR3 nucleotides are TGTGCCAGCAGTCCCACAGGGGTTGGCCAGCCCCAGCATTTT. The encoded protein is CASSPTGVGQPQHF.

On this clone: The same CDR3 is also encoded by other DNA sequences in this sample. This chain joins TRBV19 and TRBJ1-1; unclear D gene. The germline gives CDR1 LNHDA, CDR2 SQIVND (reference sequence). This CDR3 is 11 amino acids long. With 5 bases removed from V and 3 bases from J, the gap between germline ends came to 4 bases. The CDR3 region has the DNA TGTGCCAGTAGTCTCTACACTGAAGCTTTCTTT. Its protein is CASSLYTEAFF.

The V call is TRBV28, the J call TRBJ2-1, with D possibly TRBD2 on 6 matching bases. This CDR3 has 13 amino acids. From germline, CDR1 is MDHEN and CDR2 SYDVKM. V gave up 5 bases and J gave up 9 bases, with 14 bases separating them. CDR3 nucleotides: TGTGCCAGCAGTCCTCATAGGGGAGGTGAGCAGTTCTTC. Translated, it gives CASSPHRGGEQFF. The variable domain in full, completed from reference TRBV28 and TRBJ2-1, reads DVKVTQSSRYLVKRTGEKVFLECVQDMDHENMFWYRQDPGLGLRLIYFSYDVKMKEKGDIPEGYSVSREKKERFSLILESASTNQTSMYLCASSPHRGGEQFFGPGTRLTVL.

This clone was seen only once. CDR3 in amino acids: CASSLAATGGPSDEQYF. The CDR3 DNA reads as TGCGCCAGCAGCTTGGCCGCTACAGGGGGCCCTTCCGACGAGCAGTACTTC. The V gene is TRBV5-1, the J gene TRBJ2-7, with 9 positions matching TRBD1. Germline CDR1 is SGHRS and CDR2 is YFSETQ. V dropped 0 bases and J dropped 5; count of bases not matched to a gene: 12. The CDR3 is 17 amino acids.